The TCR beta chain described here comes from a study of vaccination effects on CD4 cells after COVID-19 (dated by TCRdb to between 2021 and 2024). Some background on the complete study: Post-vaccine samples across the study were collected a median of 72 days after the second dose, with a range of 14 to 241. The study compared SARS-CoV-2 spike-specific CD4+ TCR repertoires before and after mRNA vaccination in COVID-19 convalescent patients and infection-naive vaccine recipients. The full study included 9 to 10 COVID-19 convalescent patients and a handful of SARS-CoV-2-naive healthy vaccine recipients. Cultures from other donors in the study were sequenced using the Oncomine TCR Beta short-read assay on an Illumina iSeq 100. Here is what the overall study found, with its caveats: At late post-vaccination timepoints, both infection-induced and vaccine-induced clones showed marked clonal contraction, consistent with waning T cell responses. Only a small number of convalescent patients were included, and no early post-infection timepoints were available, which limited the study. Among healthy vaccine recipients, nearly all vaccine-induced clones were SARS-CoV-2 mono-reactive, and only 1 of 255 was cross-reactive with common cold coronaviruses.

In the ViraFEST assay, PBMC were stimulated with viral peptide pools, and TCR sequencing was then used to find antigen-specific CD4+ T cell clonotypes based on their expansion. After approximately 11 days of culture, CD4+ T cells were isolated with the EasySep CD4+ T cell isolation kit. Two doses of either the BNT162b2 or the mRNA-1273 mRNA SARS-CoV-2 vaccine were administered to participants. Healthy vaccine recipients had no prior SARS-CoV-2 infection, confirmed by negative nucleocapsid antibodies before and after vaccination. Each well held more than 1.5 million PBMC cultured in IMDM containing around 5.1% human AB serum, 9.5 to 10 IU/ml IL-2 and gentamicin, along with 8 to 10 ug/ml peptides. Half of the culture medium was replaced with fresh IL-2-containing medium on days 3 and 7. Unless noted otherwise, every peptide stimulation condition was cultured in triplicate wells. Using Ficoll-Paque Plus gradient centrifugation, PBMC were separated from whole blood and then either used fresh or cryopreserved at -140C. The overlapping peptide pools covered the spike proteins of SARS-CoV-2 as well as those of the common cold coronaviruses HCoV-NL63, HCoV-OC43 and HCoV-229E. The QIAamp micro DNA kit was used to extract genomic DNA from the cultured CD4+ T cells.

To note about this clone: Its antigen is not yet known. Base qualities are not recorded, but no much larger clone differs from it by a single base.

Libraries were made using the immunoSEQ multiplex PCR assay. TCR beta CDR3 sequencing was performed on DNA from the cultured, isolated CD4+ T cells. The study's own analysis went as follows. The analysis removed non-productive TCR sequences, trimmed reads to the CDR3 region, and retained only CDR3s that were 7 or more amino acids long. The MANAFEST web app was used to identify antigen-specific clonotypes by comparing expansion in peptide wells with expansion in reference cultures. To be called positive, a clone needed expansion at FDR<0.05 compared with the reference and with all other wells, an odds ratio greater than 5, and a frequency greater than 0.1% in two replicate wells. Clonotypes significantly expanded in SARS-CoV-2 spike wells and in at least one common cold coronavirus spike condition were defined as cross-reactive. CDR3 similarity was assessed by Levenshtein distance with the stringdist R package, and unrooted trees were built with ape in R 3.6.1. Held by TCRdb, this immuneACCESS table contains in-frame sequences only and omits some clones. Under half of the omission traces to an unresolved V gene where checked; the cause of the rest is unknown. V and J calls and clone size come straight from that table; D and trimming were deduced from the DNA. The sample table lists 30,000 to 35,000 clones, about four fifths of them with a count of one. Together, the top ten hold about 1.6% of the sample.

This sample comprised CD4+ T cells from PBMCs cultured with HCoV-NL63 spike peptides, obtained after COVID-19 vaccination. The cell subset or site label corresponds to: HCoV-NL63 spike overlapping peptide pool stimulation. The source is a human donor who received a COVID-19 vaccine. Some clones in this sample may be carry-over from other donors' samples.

The CDR3 sequence is CASSRIRTVDTEAFF. The DNA sequence is as follows: TGCGCCAGCAGCCGGATCAGGACAGTTGACACTGAAGCTTTCTTT. In this chain, TRBV5-1 is recombined with TRBJ1-1; a weak D assignment points to TRBD1 (6 bases agree). The CDR1 and CDR2 encoded by the germline V gene are SGHRS and YFSETQ. Cut back by 4 bases and 3 bases, the V and J ends lie 16 bases apart. Spanning cysteine to phenylalanine, the CDR3 consists of 15 amino acids. Only the CDR3 region is kept as DNA, spanning 45 bases read in frame from base 1.